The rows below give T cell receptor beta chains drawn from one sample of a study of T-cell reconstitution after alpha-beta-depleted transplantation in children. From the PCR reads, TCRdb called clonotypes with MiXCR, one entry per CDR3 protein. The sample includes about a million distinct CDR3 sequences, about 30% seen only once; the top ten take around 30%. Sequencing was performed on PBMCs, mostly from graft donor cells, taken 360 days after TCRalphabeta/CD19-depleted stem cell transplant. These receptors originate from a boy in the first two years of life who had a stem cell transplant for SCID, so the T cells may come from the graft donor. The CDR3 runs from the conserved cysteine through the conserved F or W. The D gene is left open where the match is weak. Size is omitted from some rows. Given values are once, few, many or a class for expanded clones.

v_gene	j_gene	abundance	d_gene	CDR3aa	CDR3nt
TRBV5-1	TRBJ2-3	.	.	CASRWGDTQYF	TGCGCCAGCAGATGGGGGGATACGCAGTATTTT
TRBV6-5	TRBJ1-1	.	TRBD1	CASSPETGKAFF	TGTGCCAGCAGTCCGGAGACAGGGAAAGCTTTCTTT
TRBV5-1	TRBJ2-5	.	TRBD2	CASRVGGSQETQYF	TGCGCCAGCAGAGTGGGGGGGAGTCAAGAGACCCAGTACTTC
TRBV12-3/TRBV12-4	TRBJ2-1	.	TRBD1	CASSAGQVNEQFF	TGTGCCAGCAGTGCGGGACAGGTCAATGAGCAGTTCTTC
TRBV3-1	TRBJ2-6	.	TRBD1	CASSQAGGAGANVLTF	TGTGCCAGCAGCCAAGCAGGGGGCGCTGGGGCCAACGTCCTGACTTTC
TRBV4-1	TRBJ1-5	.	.	CASSQIGRGRNQPQHF	TGCGCCAGCAGCCAGATAGGGAGGGGACGGAATCAGCCCCAGCATTTT
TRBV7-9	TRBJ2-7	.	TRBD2	CASSFTGGSYEQYF	TGTGCCAGCAGCTTTACGGGGGGCTCCTACGAGCAGTACTTC
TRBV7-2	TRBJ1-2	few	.	CASSPAAPYGYTF	TGTGCCAGCAGCCCCGCTGCCCCCTATGGCTACACCTTC
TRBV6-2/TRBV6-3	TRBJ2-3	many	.	CASSYRRDWNTDTQYF	TGTGCCAGCAGTTACCGCCGGGACTGGAACACAGATACGCAGTATTTT
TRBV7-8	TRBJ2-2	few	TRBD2	CASSIDRSPRLAYTGELFF	TGTGCCAGCAGCATAGACCGTAGCCCCAGACTAGCCTACACCGGGGAGCTGTTTTTT
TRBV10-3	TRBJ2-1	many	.	CAIGWTDYNEQFF	TGTGCCATTGGCTGGACGGACTACAATGAGCAGTTCTTC
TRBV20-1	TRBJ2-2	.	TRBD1	CSARGTGTGELFF	TGCAGTGCTAGGGGGACAGGGACCGGGGAGCTGTTTTTT
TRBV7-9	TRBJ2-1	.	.	CASSRSGTPFYNEQFF	TGTGCCAGCAGCCGGTCCGGGACACCTTTCTACAATGAGCAGTTCTTC
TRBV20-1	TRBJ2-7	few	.	CSASPSPREQYF	TGCAGTGCTAGCCCCTCTCCCCGCGAGCAGTACTTC
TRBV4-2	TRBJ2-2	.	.	CASSPVESGELFF	TGTGCCAGCAGCCCCGTAGAGTCCGGGGAGCTGTTTTTT
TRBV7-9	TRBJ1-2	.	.	CASSPPESFYASGYTF	TGTGCCAGCAGCCCTCCGGAGAGTTTTTACGCGAGTGGCTACACCTTC
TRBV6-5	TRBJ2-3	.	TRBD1	CASSYSNTGAQYF	TGTGCCAGCAGTTACTCGAATACAGGGGCGCAGTATTTT
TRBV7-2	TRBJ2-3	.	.	CASSFEGLDTQYF	TGTGCCAGCAGCTTCGAGGGTTTGGATACGCAGTATTTT
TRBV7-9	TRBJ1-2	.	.	CASSLAKSPGANYGYTF	TGTGCCAGCAGCTTAGCGAAGTCACCCGGGGCAAACTATGGCTACACCTTC
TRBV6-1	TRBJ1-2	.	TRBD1	CASRDRGPFYGYTF	TGTGCCAGCAGAGACAGGGGACCGTTCTATGGCTACACCTTC
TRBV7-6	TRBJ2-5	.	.	CASSLFLGGQETQYF	TGTGCCAGCAGCTTATTTCTAGGGGGTCAAGAGACCCAGTACTTC
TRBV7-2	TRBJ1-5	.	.	CASSRHGNQPQHF	TGTGCCAGCAGCCGACACGGCAATCAGCCCCAGCATTTT
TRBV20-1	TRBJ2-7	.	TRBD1	CSASRDRGSSYEQYF	TGCAGTGCTTCCCGGGACAGGGGAAGCTCCTACGAGCAGTACTTC
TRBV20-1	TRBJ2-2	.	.	CSVGSGHTGELFF	TGCAGTGTAGGTAGCGGACACACCGGGGAGCTGTTTTTT
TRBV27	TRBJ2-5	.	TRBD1	CASSPDPGTAEETQYF	TGTGCCAGCAGCCCAGACCCCGGGACAGCAGAAGAGACCCAGTACTTC
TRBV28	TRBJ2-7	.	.	CASSLTHPRDEQYF	TGTGCCAGCAGTTTAACGCATCCTAGGGACGAGCAGTACTTC
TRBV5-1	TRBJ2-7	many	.	CASSLPRNRSSYEQYF	TGCGCCAGCAGCCTCCCCCGGAACAGAAGCTCCTACGAGCAGTACTTC
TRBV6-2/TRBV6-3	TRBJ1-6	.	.	CASSYSSVSGNSPLHF	TGTGCCAGCAGTTACTCGTCAGTCTCGGGGAATTCACCCCTCCACTTT
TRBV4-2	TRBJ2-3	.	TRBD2	CASRKITSGTDTQYF	TGTGCCAGCAGGAAAATAACTAGCGGCACAGATACGCAGTATTTT
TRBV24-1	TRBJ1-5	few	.	CATSGQVGKPQHF	TGTGCCACCAGTGGACAGGTAGGAAAGCCCCAGCATTTT
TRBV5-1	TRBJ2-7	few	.	CASSLVGVGTYEQYF	TGCGCCAGCAGCTTGGTCGGGGTCGGCACCTACGAGCAGTACTTC
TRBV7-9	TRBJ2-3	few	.	CASSSLGLGAQYF	TGTGCCAGCAGCTCCCTGGGACTTGGGGCACAGTATTTT
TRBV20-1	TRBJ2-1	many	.	CSALSRREYNEQFF	TGCAGTGCTCTTAGTCGAAGAGAATACAATGAGCAGTTCTTC
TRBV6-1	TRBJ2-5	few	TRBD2	CASSPTSGGWGETQYF	TGTGCCAGCAGTCCGACTAGCGGGGGTTGGGGTGAGACCCAGTACTTC
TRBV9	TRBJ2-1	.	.	CASSEDLLISYNEQFF	TGTGCCAGCAGCGAGGACCTACTGATCTCCTACAATGAGCAGTTCTTC
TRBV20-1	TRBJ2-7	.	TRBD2	CSARDGAGGGSYEQYF	TGCAGTGCTAGAGATGGGGCGGGCGGGGGGTCCTACGAGCAGTACTTC
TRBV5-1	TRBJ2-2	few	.	CASRAGTPDTGELFF	TGCGCCAGCAGGGCCGGGACACCTGACACCGGGGAGCTGTTTTTT
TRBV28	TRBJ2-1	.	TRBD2	CASSFRGGEGYNEQFF	TGTGCCAGCAGTTTCCGCGGGGGGGAGGGCTACAATGAGCAGTTCTTC
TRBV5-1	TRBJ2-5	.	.	CASSGGLRASQETQYF	TGCGCCAGCAGCGGGGGACTCAGGGCCTCCCAAGAGACCCAGTACTTC
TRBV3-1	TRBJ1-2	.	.	CASTGTAANYGYTF	TGTGCCAGCACCGGGACGGCGGCTAACTATGGCTACACCTTC
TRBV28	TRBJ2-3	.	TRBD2	CASSTTSGGWTDTQYF	TGTGCCAGCAGTACCACTAGCGGGGGCTGGACAGATACGCAGTATTTT
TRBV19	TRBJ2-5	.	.	CASKGMGQETQYF	TGTGCCAGTAAAGGAATGGGCCAAGAGACCCAGTACTTC
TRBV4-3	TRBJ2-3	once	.	CASSQKTGFPTDTQYF	TGCGCCAGCAGCCAAAAAACAGGGTTCCCAACAGATACGCAGTATTTT
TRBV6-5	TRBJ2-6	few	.	CASSTGTRLLTF	TGTGCCAGCAGTACCGGGACCCGCCTCCTGACTTTC
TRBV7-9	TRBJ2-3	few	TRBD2	CASSLERGNTDTQYF	TGTGCCAGCAGCTTAGAGCGGGGGAACACAGATACGCAGTATTTT
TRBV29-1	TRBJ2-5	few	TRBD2	CSALPGLAGQETQYF	TGCAGCGCGCTCCCGGGACTAGCGGGGCAAGAGACCCAGTACTTC
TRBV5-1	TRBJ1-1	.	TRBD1	CASIGQGLNTEAFF	TGCGCCAGCATCGGACAGGGGTTGAACACTGAAGCTTTCTTT
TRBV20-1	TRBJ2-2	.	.	CSAKTLGGELFF	TGCAGTGCGAAGACGTTGGGCGGGGAGCTGTTTTTT
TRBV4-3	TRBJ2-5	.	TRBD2	CASSQVGSGGRETQYF	TGCGCCAGCAGCCAAGTCGGTAGCGGGGGGCGGGAGACCCAGTACTTC
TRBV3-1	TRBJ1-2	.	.	CASSQGTAYGYTF	TGTGCCAGCAGCCAAGGGACCGCCTATGGCTACACCTTC
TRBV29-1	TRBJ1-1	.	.	CSAVGGRNTEAFF	TGCAGCGCTGTAGGGGGTCGGAACACTGAAGCTTTCTTT
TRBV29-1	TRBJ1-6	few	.	CSVAAGERGPLHF	TGCAGCGTTGCAGCAGGGGAAAGGGGACCCCTCCACTTT
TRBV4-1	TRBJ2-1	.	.	CASSQREQGYEQFF	TGCGCCAGCAGCCAGAGGGAACAGGGCTATGAGCAGTTCTTC
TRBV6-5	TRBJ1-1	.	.	CASSYGRVNTEAFF	TGTGCCAGCAGTTACGGGAGGGTGAACACTGAAGCTTTCTTT
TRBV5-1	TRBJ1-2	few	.	CASSLSPSNYGYTF	TGCGCCAGCAGCTTGTCACCGAGCAACTATGGCTACACCTTC